The clone carrying this TCR beta chain has only a few counts. Clones were sequenced by immunoSEQ multiplex PCR, and TCRdb holds only the in-frame ones, with some missing. The data show over 200,000 clones, 70% to 85% seen once. Recruitment covered roughly 22 US areas and drew participants whose ages spanned roughly 18 to 100 years. Donors in Cohort 3 who had recovered were those with two negative PCRs, healthcare professional clearance, or resolution of their symptoms. Per germline, CDR1 LGHNA and CDR2 YNFKEQ. With V trimmed by 4 bases and J by 1 base, 6 bases remained unmatched. This CDR3 has 17 residues. This sample is part of a study of blood T cell repertoires in COVID-19. Turning to the study itself: Acute and convalescent COVID-19 specimens originated in the United States, Italy and Spain.

The clonotype was recovered from a man in his forties who had recovered from COVID-19. This sequence joins TRBV4-2 and TRBJ2-3; the match to TRBD2 covers 12 bases. Material: PBMCs or T cells enriched from blood (not recorded which). The CDR3 region is CASSRVLAGGGTDTQYF. DNA of the CDR3: TGTGCCAGCAGCCGTGTACTAGCGGGAGGCGGCACAGATACGCAGTATTTT.